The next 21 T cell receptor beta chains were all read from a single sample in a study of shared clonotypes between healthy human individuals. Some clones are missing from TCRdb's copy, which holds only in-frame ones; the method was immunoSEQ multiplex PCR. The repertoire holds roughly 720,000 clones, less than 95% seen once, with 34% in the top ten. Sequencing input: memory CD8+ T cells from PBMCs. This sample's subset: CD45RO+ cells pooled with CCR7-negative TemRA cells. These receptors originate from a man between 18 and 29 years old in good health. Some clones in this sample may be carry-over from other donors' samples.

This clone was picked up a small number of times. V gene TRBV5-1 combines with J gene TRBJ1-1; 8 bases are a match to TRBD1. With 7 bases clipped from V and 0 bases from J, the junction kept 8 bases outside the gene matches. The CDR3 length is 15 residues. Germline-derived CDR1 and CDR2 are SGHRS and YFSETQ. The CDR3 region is CASGTGGVMNTEAFF. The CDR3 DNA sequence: TGCGCCAGCGGAACAGGGGGGGTAATGAACACTGAAGCTTTCTTT.

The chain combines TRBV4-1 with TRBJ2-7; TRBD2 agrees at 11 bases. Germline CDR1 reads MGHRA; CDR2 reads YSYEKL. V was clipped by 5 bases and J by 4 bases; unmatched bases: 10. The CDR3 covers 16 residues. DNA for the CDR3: TGCGCCAGCAGCAGAACGACTAGCGGGACTCTTTACGAGCAGTACTTC. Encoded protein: CASSRTTSGTLYEQYF.

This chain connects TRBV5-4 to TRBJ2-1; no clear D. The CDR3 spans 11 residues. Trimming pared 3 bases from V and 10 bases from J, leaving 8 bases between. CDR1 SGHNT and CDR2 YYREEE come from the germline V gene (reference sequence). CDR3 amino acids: CASSYTTEQFF. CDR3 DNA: TGTGCCAGCAGCTATACCACGGAGCAGTTCTTC.

CDR3 region: CASSQDRGRGGEKLFF. CDR3 bases: TGCGCCAGCAGCCAAGATCGCGGCAGGGGAGGTGAAAAACTGTTTTTT. This chain connects TRBV4-3 to TRBJ1-4; D perhaps matches TRBD1 (6 bases). Germline CDR1 is LGHNA and CDR2 is YSLEER. This CDR3 has 16 residues. V lost 0 bases, J lost 7 bases, and 15 bases lay in between.

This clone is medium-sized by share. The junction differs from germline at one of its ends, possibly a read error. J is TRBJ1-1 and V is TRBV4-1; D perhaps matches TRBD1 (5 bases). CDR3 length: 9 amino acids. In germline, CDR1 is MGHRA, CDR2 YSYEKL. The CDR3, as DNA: TGCGCCAGCAGCCCGGGACCGGTCTTT. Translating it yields CASSPGPVF.

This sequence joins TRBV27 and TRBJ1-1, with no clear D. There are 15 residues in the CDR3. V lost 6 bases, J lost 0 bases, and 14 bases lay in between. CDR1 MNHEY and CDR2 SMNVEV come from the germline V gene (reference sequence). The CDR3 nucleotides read TGTGCCAGCAGAATCACCGGCAGTTTGAACACTGAAGCTTTCTTT. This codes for CASRITGSLNTEAFF.

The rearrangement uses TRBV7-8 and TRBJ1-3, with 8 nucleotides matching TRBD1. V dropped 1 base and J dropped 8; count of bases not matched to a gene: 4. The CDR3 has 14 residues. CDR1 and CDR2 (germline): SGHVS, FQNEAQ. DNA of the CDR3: TGTGCCAGCAGCTTAGAACAGGGGGGGCACACCATATATTTT. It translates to CASSLEQGGHTIYF.

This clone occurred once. CDR3: CASSYSAGSVIDEQFF. The CDR3 nucleotides are TGTGCCAGCAGTTACTCCGCAGGGTCCGTCATCGATGAGCAGTTCTTC. The genes are TRBV6-6 and TRBJ2-1; a weak D match, TRBD1 (5 bases). Germline CDR1 is MNHNY and CDR2 is SVGAGI (reference sequence). The CDR3 is 16 residues long. V was pared by 0 bases and J by 8 bases, with 17 bases between.

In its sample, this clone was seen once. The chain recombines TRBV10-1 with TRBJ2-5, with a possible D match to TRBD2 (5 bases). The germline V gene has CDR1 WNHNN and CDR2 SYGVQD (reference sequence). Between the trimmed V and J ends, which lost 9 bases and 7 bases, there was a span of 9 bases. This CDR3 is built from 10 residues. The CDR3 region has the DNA TGCGCCAGGGACTCTGGGACCCAGTACTTC. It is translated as CARDSGTQYF.

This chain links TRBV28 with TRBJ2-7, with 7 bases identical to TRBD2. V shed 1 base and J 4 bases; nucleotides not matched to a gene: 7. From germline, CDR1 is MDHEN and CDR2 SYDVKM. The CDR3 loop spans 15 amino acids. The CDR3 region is CASSLFAGAVYEQYF. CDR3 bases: TGTGCCAGCAGTTTATTTGCGGGAGCTGTTTACGAGCAGTACTTC.

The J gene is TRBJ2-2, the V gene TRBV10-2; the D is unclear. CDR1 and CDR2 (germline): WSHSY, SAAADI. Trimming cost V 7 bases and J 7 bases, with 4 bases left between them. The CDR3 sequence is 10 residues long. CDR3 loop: CASKDGELFF. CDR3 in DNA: TGCGCCAGCAAGGACGGGGAGCTGTTTTTT.

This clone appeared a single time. The CDR3 sequence is CASTDPGQEFYEQYF. DNA for the CDR3: TGTGCCAGCACCGACCCGGGACAGGAGTTCTACGAGCAGTACTTC. The genes are TRBV7-9 and TRBJ2-7; 8 bases map to TRBD1. The V and J ends lost 7 bases and 3 bases, in that order; junction bases with no gene match: 11. This CDR3 comprises 15 residues. Germline lookup yields CDR1 SEHNR and CDR2 FQNEAQ (reference sequence).

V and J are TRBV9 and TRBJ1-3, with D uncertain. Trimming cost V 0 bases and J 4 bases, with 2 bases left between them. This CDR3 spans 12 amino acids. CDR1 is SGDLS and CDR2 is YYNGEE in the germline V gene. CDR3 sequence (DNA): TGTGCCAGCAGCGTAGCAGGAAACACCATATATTTT. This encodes CASSVAGNTIYF.

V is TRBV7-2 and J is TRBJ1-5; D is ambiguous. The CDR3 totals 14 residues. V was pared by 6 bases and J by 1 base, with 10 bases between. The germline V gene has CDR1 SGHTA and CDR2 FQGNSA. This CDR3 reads CASRGVGSNQPQHF. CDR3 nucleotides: TGTGCCAGCAGAGGAGTAGGAAGCAATCAGCCCCAGCATTTT. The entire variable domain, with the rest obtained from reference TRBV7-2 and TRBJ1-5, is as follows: GAGVSQSPSNKVTEKGKDVELRCDPISGHTALYWYRQSLGQGLEFLIYFQGNSAPDKSGLPSDRFSAERTGGSVSTLTIQRTQQEDSAVYLCASRGVGSNQPQHFGDGTRLSIL.

The CDR3: CASSPGTSGYYEQYF. The CDR3 DNA is TGTGCCAGCAGCCCCGGGACTAGCGGTTACTACGAGCAGTACTTC. J is TRBJ2-5 and V is TRBV27; 11 bases agree with TRBD2. The DNA end is a closer match to TRBJ2-7, so the J assignment may be wrong. The germline CDR1 and CDR2 sequences are MNHEY and SMNVEV (reference sequence). This CDR3 region has 15 residues.

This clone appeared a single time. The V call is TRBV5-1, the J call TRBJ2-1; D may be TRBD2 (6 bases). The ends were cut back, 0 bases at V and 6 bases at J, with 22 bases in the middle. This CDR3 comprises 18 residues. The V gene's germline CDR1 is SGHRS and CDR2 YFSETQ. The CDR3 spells CASSLDRRARRDLNEQFF. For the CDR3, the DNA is TGCGCCAGCAGCTTGGACAGAAGGGCCAGGAGGGACCTCAATGAGCAGTTCTTC.

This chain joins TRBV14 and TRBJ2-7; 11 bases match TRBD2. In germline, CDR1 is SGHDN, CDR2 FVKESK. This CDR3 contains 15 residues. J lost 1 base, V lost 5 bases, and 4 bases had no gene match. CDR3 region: CASSAGTSGSYEQYF. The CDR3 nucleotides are TGTGCCAGCAGCGCCGGGACTAGCGGATCCTACGAGCAGTACTTC.

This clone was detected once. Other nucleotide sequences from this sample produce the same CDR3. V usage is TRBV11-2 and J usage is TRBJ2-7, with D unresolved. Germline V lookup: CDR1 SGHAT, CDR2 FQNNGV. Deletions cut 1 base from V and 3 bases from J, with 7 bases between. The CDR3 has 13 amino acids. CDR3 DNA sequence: TGTGCCAGCAGCTTAGGACACCTCTACGAGCAGTACTTC. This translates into CASSLGHLYEQYF.

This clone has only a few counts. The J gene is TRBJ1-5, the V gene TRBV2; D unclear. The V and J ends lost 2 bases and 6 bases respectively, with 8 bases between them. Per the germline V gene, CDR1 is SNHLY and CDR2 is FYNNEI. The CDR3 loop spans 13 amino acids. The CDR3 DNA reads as TGTGCCAGCAGTGAACCTTACCCTCAGCCCCAGCATTTT. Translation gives CASSEPYPQPQHF.

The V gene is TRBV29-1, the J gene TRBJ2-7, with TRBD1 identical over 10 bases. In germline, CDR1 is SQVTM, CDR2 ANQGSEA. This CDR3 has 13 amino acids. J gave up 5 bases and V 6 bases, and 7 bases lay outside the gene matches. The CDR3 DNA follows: TGCAGCGTCGCGACAGGGGGCTTACACGAGCAGTACTTC. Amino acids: CSVATGGLHEQYF.

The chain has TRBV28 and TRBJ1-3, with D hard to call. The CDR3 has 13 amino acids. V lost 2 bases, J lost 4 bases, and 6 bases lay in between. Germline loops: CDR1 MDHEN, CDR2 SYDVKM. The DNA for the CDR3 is TGTGCCAGCAGTTTACTCAGGGGAAACACCATATATTTT. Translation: CASSLLRGNTIYF.